This T cell receptor (beta chain) was sequenced during a study of cytomegalovirus exposure and HLA in healthy donors. The study's findings and limits: The records held CMV serostatus as the only immune exposure information. In a later analysis, TCR beta V- and J-gene trimming showed a link to a missense DCLRE1C variant.

As for this clone: Its antigen is currently unknown.

The CDR3 is 14 residues long. CDR1 MNHEY and CDR2 SVGAGI come from the germline V gene. V was trimmed by 0 bases and J by 0 bases, leaving 5 bases between them. The PCR had 60 Vbeta and 13 Jbeta primers. Assay: immunoSEQ multiplex PCR; the TCRdb copy retains only in-frame clones and omits some. This repertoire shows 90,000 to 150,000 clones, 65% to 85% found once; its top ten account for just under 3%. The gene calls are TRBV6-5 and TRBJ1-1; D is possibly TRBD1 (5 bases). The TCR sequence derives from a woman aged 40 to 55 in good health and CMV-seropositive. Sequences were obtained from PBMCs. CDR3 DNA sequence: TGTGCCAGCAGTTACTCGACAGTGAACACTGAAGCTTTCTTT. As protein: CASSYSTVNTEAFF.